These T cell receptor beta chains were read from a single sample in a study of identical twins. TCRdb re-analysed the 5' RACE reads in MiXCR, keeping a single row per CDR3 protein. The sample lists over 500,000 distinct CDR3 sequences, less than 25% occurring once. These data were also reused for a study on T cells expressing NK-cell markers.

The sample taken for sequencing was CD4+ T cells sorted from blood. These receptors were taken from a woman aged 18-35 years in good health. CDR3s include the opening cysteine and the closing phenylalanine or tryptophan.

j_call | v_call | cdr3_aa
TRBJ2-1 | TRBV2 | CASRTGAAYNEQFF
TRBJ1-1 | TRBV12-3/TRBV12-4 | CASRQTGGNTEAFF
TRBJ2-1 | TRBV20-1 | CSARDRRAGGDEQFF
TRBJ2-5 | TRBV5-1 | CASSSWTFQETQYF
TRBJ2-7 | TRBV6-1 | CASSRSGQGPYEQYF
TRBJ2-7 | TRBV12-3/TRBV12-4 | CASSSLAGTGEQYF
TRBJ2-7 | TRBV7-2 | CASSWIPGLGAYEQYF
TRBJ1-1 | TRBV5-6 | CASSLGGLTEAFF
TRBJ1-1 | TRBV6-1 | CASSEQLNTEAFF
TRBJ1-5 | TRBV12-3/TRBV12-4 | CASSPGFERGQPQHF
TRBJ2-5 | TRBV6-1 | CASNPTGGETQYF
TRBJ1-1 | TRBV27 | CASGELAATEAFF
TRBJ2-2 | TRBV5-1 | CASSLLEGAGTGELFF
TRBJ1-1 | TRBV5-1 | CASSRGQLVNTEAFF
TRBJ1-1 | TRBV11-3 | CASSKGGDTEAFF
TRBJ2-7 | TRBV7-9 | CASSLDVPADEQYF
TRBJ2-3 | TRBV7-9 | CASSLRTELTDTQYF
TRBJ2-3 | TRBV6-2/TRBV6-3 | CASSYQLAGGSTDTQYF
TRBJ2-1 | TRBV20-1 | CSAAGGRGKNEQFF
TRBJ2-3 | TRBV4-3 | CASSQDQWQGTDTQYF
TRBJ2-5 | TRBV12-3/TRBV12-4 | CASSSTVTQYF
TRBJ1-2 | TRBV12-3/TRBV12-4 | CASSLRQGTLNYGYTF
TRBJ2-1 | TRBV5-1 | CASSNSGRASYEQFF
TRBJ2-2 | TRBV5-1 | CASSRADGELFF
TRBJ1-4 | TRBV5-1 | CASSLGQGSNEKLFF
TRBJ2-7 | TRBV27 | CASSLGGRASYEQYF
TRBJ1-2 | TRBV20-1 | CSVRDALYYGYTF
TRBJ2-5 | TRBV28 | CASSFISGTQYF
TRBJ2-7 | TRBV12-3/TRBV12-4 | CASSYLLNRGYEQYF
TRBJ2-1 | TRBV21-1 | CASSKEARRGEQFF
TRBJ2-1 | TRBV20-1 | CSARGTSANYNEQFF
TRBJ2-3 | TRBV5-6 | CASSFWGRGTDTQYF
TRBJ1-4 | TRBV5-1 | CASSPRGGENEKLFF
TRBJ1-1 | TRBV20-1 | CSARNPVGDAEAFF
TRBJ2-1 | TRBV11-2 | CASSLRSLAAVISYNEQFF
TRBJ2-5 | TRBV15 | CATSRDPSGQETQYF
TRBJ2-1 | TRBV5-6 | CASSGTSPEQFF
TRBJ1-3 | TRBV20-1 | CSASFQNSGNTIYF
TRBJ1-1 | TRBV2 | CASSDLLYTEAFF
TRBJ2-5 | TRBV12-3/TRBV12-4 | CASRLAGTQETQYF
TRBJ2-3 | TRBV5-1 | CASSLHGLNTDTQYF
TRBJ2-2 | TRBV28 | CASSPTGHGEAGELFF